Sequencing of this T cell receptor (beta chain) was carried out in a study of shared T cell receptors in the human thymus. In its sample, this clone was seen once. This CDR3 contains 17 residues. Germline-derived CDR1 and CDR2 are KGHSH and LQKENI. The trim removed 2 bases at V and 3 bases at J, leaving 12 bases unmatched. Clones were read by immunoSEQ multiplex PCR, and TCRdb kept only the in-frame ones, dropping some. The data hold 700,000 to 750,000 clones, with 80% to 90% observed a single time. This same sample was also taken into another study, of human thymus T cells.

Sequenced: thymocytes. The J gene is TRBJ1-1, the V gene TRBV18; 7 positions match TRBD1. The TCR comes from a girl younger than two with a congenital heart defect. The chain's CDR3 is CASSPSRGDGVDTEAFF. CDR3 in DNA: TGTGCCAGCTCACCATCCAGGGGGGACGGGGTGGACACTGAAGCTTTCTTT.